This TCR beta chain comes out of a study of T-cell reconstitution after alpha-beta-depleted transplantation in children. Preparation of the TCRbeta library used unique molecular identifiers. TCRdb re-derived calls from the PCR reads in MiXCR, one entry per CDR3 protein. The sample includes around 250,000 distinct CDR3 sequences, approximately 8% of them seen just once. This clonotype was seen ten or more times. The antigen is not known. General study points: Where alpha-beta T cells came from about two months after transplant was reportedly several hundred expanded graft clones. A year post-transplant, T-cell counts and diversity derived mostly from newly produced T cells.

The length of the CDR3 is 18 residues. V was pared by 1 base and J by 0 bases, with 16 bases between. Germline V CDR1 and CDR2: KGHSH, LQKENI. Specimen: PBMCs, mostly from graft donor cells, collected 180 days after TCRalphabeta/CD19-depleted stem cell transplant. The sequence came from a male patient younger than 18 who had a stem cell transplant for acute lymphoblastic leukemia, so the T cells may come from the graft donor. The genes are TRBV18 and TRBJ1-3; D might be TRBD1 (5 bases). CDR3 loop: CASSPRAQGSGSGNTIYF. Here the CDR3 DNA reads TGTGCCAGCTCACCACGAGCCCAGGGATCGGGCTCTGGAAACACCATATATTTT.